This T cell receptor beta chain emerged from a study of patients and donors after allogeneic stem cell transplantation. The CDR3 sequence is 15 residues long. Between the trimmed V and J ends, which lost 6 bases and 0 bases, there was a span of 9 bases. One entry per CDR3 protein results from TCRdb running MiXCR on the RT-PCR reads. The data hold 800,000 to 1,000,000 distinct CDR3 sequences, with approximately 19% observed a single time. The J gene is TRBJ1-6, the V gene TRBV12-3 or TRBV12-4; D possibly corresponds to TRBD1 (5 bases). The TCR sequence derives from a human donor who was either an allogeneic HSCT recipient or a stem cell or donor lymphocyte infusion donor (not recorded which). It is not recorded whose cells these are; they may come from a transplant donor. Input material: blood, either unsorted or a sorted T cell fraction (not recorded which). The CDR3 DNA sequence: TGTGCCAGCAGGGGACTTCTCTCCTATAATTCACCCCTCCACTTT. Its protein product is CASRGLLSYNSPLHF.